These T cell receptor beta chains were read from a single sample in a study of technical replicates of blood from a handful of donors. TCRdb's copy holds only in-frame clones and misses some; the assay was immunoSEQ multiplex PCR. The table has 70,000 to 95,000 clones, about 91% seen once. Material for sequencing was T cells isolated from PBMCs. The source of these receptors is a human donor in good health. Some clones in this sample may be carry-over from other donors' samples. The CDR3 runs from the conserved cysteine through the conserved F or W. D genes are given only for firm matches.

v_call: TRBV7-2
j_call: TRBJ2-1
d_call: TRBD2
cdr3_nt: TGTGCCAGCGTGCCTAGCGGGATAAGGAATGAGCAGTTCTTC
cdr3_aa: CASVPSGIRNEQFF

v_call: TRBV9
j_call: TRBJ2-5
d_call: TRBD1
cdr3_nt: TGTGCCAGCGGGACAGGGCGCGAGACCCAGTACTTC
cdr3_aa: CASGTGRETQYF

v_call: TRBV6-5
j_call: TRBJ2-7
d_call: NA
cdr3_nt: TGTGCCAGCAGCCCGAGGGGGTTGCAGTACTTC
cdr3_aa: CASSPRGLQYF

v_call: TRBV6-1
j_call: TRBJ2-7
d_call: TRBD2
cdr3_nt: TGTGCCAGCAGTGTTGGACTAGCCTACGAGCAGTACTTC
cdr3_aa: CASSVGLAYEQYF

v_call: TRBV29-1
j_call: TRBJ2-3
d_call: TRBD2
cdr3_nt: TGCAGCGTTGAGCTAGCGGGAGCAGATACGCAGTATTTT
cdr3_aa: CSVELAGADTQYF

v_call: TRBV6-5
j_call: TRBJ2-7
d_call: TRBD1
cdr3_nt: TGTGCCAGCAGTTACGCACCGGGACAGGGATCCTACGAGCAGTACTTC
cdr3_aa: CASSYAPGQGSYEQYF

v_call: TRBV11-2
j_call: TRBJ2-5
d_call: NA
cdr3_nt: TGTGCCAGCAGCTCCCTACCAGGGGTGAGAGAGACCCAGTACTTC
cdr3_aa: CASSSLPGVRETQYF

v_call: TRBV9
j_call: TRBJ2-7
d_call: NA
cdr3_nt: TGTGCCAGCAGCGTAAGGGACATCACCTACGAGCAGTACTTC
cdr3_aa: CASSVRDITYEQYF

v_call: TRBV30
j_call: TRBJ2-7
d_call: NA
cdr3_nt: TGTGCCTACCTACAGGGTGTGTCCTACGAGCAGTACTTC
cdr3_aa: CAYLQGVSYEQYF

v_call: TRBV4-1
j_call: TRBJ2-7
d_call: TRBD2
cdr3_nt: TGCGCCAGCAGCCCGACTAGCGGCTACGAGCAGTACTTC
cdr3_aa: CASSPTSGYEQYF

v_call: TRBV29-1
j_call: TRBJ1-4
d_call: TRBD1
cdr3_nt: TGCAGCGGGGGACAGACCAATGAAAAACTGTTTTTT
cdr3_aa: CSGGQTNEKLFF

v_call: TRBV29-1
j_call: TRBJ2-1
d_call: TRBD2
cdr3_nt: TGCAGCGTTTGGACTAGCGGGGGTGAGCAGTTCTTC
cdr3_aa: CSVWTSGGEQFF